This entry is about one TCR beta chain. This clonotype was observed once. There is no known antigen for this receptor. A much bigger clone sits one base away, suggesting this may be a read error. This entry comes from a study of T cells in Graves' hyperthyroidism and ophthalmopathy (dated by TCRdb to 2018 to 2020). A note on the overall study: Peripheral blood was collected at initial diagnosis, before any treatment. TCR V-J signatures able to tell the groups apart were searched for in a discovery cohort of 90 to 100 patients, of whom about 40 had Graves' ophthalmopathy and about 60 had stable Graves' hyperthyroidism. An independent validation cohort of 18 to 20 hyperthyroidism patients and about 16 patients who later progressed to ophthalmopathy tested prospective prediction of ophthalmopathy. The 75 to 100 discovery patients were divided at random into training and test sets in a 7:3 ratio. Thyroid tissue and blood T-cell repertoires from about six Graves' hyperthyroidism patients were also compared in the study. Following sampling, methimazole starting at 30 mg daily was given to hyperthyroidism patients, and high-dose intravenous methylprednisolone was given to ophthalmopathy patients. The paper describes TCR Vbeta CDR3 sequencing of around 130 peripheral blood samples, made up of 43 ophthalmopathy patients, around 73 hyperthyroidism patients and approximately 17 progressor patients.

Ophthalmopathy patients had moderately to severely active disease, Clinical Activity Score of at least 3, NOSPECS grade of at least 4, and duration under 3 months. The study excluded patients with uncontrolled infections, other autoimmune diseases, pregnancy or lactation. Diagnoses relied on clinical symptoms, serum thyroxine and TRAb, thyroid ultrasound and orbital computed tomography. PBMCs were separated from roughly 10 ml of fresh peripheral blood using Ficoll-Paque density gradient centrifugation. Total RNA was extracted with Trizol reagent, and quality was checked on an Agilent 2100 Bioanalyzer. The TCR beta CDR3 regions were amplified from RNA transcripts. A first-round RT-PCR of the TCR CDR3 used the HTBI primer set with the Qiagen OneStep RT-PCR kit. Libraries were constructed in a second round of multiplex PCR, after which size selection and purification were performed. Sequencing of the libraries was done on an Illumina HiSeq2000 using paired-end 100 bp reads. Per the authors' processing: Raw data were processed with SOAPnuke, discarding reads with adapters, uncalled bases, mean Phred below 15, or no exact constant-primer or identifier match. COPE v1.2.5 was used to merge the high-quality paired reads, and each unique nucleotide sequence was defined as a clonotype. MiTCR v1.1 was used to align clonotypes to the IMGT TRBV, TRBD and TRBJ reference segments. Only V-J combinations with frequency above 0.0001, covering approximately 99% of repertoires, were analysed. A TCS score was defined as the ratio of F50 (clonal expansion) to E x V (chaos), with BLOSUM62-based TCRdist applied between CDR3 peptides within each V-J. Welch's t-statistics and random forest reduced around 550 V-J features to 10 to 15, which were used in a naive Bayes classifier (R e1071). TCRdb passed the public sequencing reads through fastp at Q25 and MiXCR, retaining productive beta sequences. One record per CDR3 amino acid sequence lists the most common genes and DNA. The V and J calls here are based on TCRdb, not the publication. For this sample there are 500,000 or so distinct CDR3 sequences; about 15% appear just once. The top ten clones comprise 15% to 20% of the sample.

Study-wide findings and limitations: In cross-validation, a model built on a 13 V-J signature told ophthalmopathy apart from stable hyperthyroidism with approximately 90% sensitivity and approximately 81% specificity, and in testing the same model reached 80%/75%. Most expanded thyroid clonotypes (frequency above 0.001) were also detected in blood, a finding suggesting that blood repertoires may reflect thyroid immune responses. In validation, the model predicted progression to ophthalmopathy with 55% to 71% sensitivity and about 73% specificity, a median of 6.5 months before onset. No statistical method was used to fix the sample size in advance, and group allocation was not hidden from the investigators.

Reading the germline V gene gives CDR1 KGHSH and CDR2 LQKENI. The CDR3 runs 15 amino acids, cysteine and phenylalanine included. Only the CDR3 DNA stays, 45 bases, in frame from base 1. Sequencing was done on a sample of blood. The TCR originated in a woman aged 18-29 years with Graves' ophthalmopathy. The chain is made from TRBV18 and TRBJ2-7; 9 bases in the junction line up with TRBD1. The better agreement between TRBJ2-1 and the DNA end casts doubt on the J call. CDR3 loop: CASSPPGQGAYEQFF. The DNA is as follows: TGTGCCAGCTCACCCCCGGGACAGGGTGCCTACGAGCAGTTCTTC.